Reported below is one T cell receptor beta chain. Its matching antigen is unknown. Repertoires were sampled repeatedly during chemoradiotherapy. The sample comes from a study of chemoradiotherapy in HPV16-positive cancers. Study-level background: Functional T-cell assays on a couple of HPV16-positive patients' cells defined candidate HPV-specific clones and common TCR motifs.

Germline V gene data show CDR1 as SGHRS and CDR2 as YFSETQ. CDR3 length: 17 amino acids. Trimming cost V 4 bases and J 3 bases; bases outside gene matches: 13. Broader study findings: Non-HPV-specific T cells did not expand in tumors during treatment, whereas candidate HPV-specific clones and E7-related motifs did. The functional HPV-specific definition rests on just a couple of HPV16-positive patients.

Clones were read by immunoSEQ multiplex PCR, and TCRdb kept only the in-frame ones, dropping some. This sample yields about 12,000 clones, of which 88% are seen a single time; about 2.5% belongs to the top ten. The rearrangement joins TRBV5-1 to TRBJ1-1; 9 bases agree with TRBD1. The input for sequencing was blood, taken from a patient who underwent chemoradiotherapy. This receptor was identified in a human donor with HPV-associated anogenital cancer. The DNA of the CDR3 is TGCGCCAGCAGCCCAGACAGGGGGACAGGCGGGTACACTGAAGCTTTCTTT. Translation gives CASSPDRGTGGYTEAFF.